The 3 T cell receptor beta chains reported below all come from one sample, sequenced in a study of T cells in Graves' hyperthyroidism and ophthalmopathy. RNA transcripts gave rise to amplified TCR beta CDR3 regions. First-round RT-PCR of the TCR CDR3 relied on the HTBI primer set. MiXCR, applied by TCRdb to the multiplex PCR reads, yields one record per CDR3 protein. The data contain hundreds of thousands of distinct CDR3 sequences, just under 45% of them singletons. Input material: peripheral blood or thyroid tissue (not recorded which). Every receptor here comes from an adult man with Graves' disease, either hyperthyroidism or ophthalmopathy (not recorded which).

This chain uses TRBV7-6 with TRBJ1-6; 10 bases are shared with TRBD1. With V trimmed by 6 bases and J by 8 bases, 4 bases remained unmatched. CDR3 size: 14 residues. Per germline, CDR1 SGHVS and CDR2 FNYEAQ. The CDR3 sequence: CASRRQGADSPLHF. The DNA of the CDR3 is TGTGCCAGCAGAAGACAGGGGGCTGATTCACCCCTCCACTTT.

This clonotype was detected a few times. CDR3 protein: CASGDSYSNQPQHF. The DNA of the CDR3 is TGTGCCAGCGGGGACAGTTATAGCAATCAGCCCCAGCATTTT. The rearrangement links TRBV12-3 or TRBV12-4 to TRBJ1-5, with 7 bases aligning to TRBD1. The CDR3 extends over 14 amino acids. V lost 8 bases, J lost 0 bases, and 4 bases stayed unmatched.

As concerns this clonotype: A read error is possible here, since a much larger clone lies one base away. The chain couples TRBV2 to TRBJ2-7, with D perhaps matching TRBD2 (7 bases). There are 13 residues in the CDR3. Germline CDR1 and CDR2: SNHLY and FYNNEI. The CDR3 region has the DNA TGTGCCAGCAGTGTTCACAGGGACTACGGGCAGTACTTC. Encoded protein: CASSVHRDYGQYF.